This T cell receptor beta chain was observed in a study of cytomegalovirus exposure and HLA in healthy donors. Across the study: The 120 or so validation repertoires used a platform that matched the one used for the 666 first-cohort repertoires, as a later analysis reported.

The repertoire was sequenced with immunoSEQ multiplex PCR; TCRdb's copy has only in-frame clones and lacks some. This table has 60,000 or so clones, 91% appearing once. As to this clone: The antigen is not known.

Study-level results: In vitro, a few CMV-associated chains proved specific for CMV antigens. Most TCRs appeared rarely, but some public TCRs recurred in many donors. Cytomegalovirus association was listed for around 180 TCR beta chains.

The length of the CDR3 is 13 residues. Per the germline V gene, CDR1 is MNHEY and CDR2 is SVGAGI. Trimming shortened V by 7 bases and J by 5 bases, and 12 bases separated the two germline ends. This TCR derives from a woman in her 30s in good health and CMV-seronegative. The sample comprised PBMCs. The chain uses TRBV6-5 and TRBJ1-5, with D unclear. In DNA form, the CDR3 reads TGTGCCAGCACCAGGACTGATGATCAGCCCCAGCATTTT. Its translation: CASTRTDDQPQHF.